Below, 11 T cell receptor beta chains from the same sample are listed, as sequenced in a study of blood T cells in healthy people across ages. A sample-barcoded 5' primer and a J-beta primer mix were used in a second PCR of roughly 7 to 11 cycles. TCRdb reprocessed the 5' RACE reads with MiXCR, giving one entry per CDR3 protein. Of around 780,000 distinct CDR3 sequences in the sample, more than 55% were seen once. The sequencing sample was made of blood. The source of these receptors is a man aged 35-49 years in good health.

About this clonotype itself: One base away lies a much larger clone, so this may be a sequencing read error. This chain joins TRBV20-1 and TRBJ2-1, with D unclear. The CDR3 runs to 11 residues. The ends were cut back, 0 bases at V and 8 bases at J, with 5 bases in the middle. The germline V gene encodes CDR1 DFQATT and CDR2 SNEGSKA (reference sequence). CDR3 coding DNA: TGCAGTGCTAGAGATATCGATGAGCAGTTCTTC. Amino acids: CSARDIDEQFF.

The CDR3 region is CASSGKDGPYEQYF. For the CDR3, the DNA is TGTGCCAGCAGTGGAAAGGACGGCCCCTACGAGCAGTACTTC. The chain employs TRBV9 and TRBJ2-7, with D uncertain. V was clipped by 5 bases and J by 2 bases, with 14 bases between them. The CDR3 consists of 14 residues. CDR1 is SGDLS and CDR2 is YYNGEE in the germline V gene.

With regard to this clonotype: The germline gene is not matched at one end of the junction; a read error may be the cause. The V and J genes are TRBV5-1 and TRBJ2-3; 11 bases agree with TRBD2. In germline, CDR1 is SGHRS, CDR2 YFSETQ. The CDR3 is made up of 17 amino acids. The CDR3 region has the DNA TGCGCCGGCAGCTTGAGGGCTAGCGGGAGGAGCACAGATACGCAGTATTTT. This translates into CAGSLRASGRSTDTQYF. Full variable domain (remainder filled in from reference TRBV5-1 and TRBJ2-3): KAGVTQTPRYLIKTRGQQVTLSCSPISGHRSVSWYQQTPGQGLQFLFEYFSETQRNKGNFPGRFSGRQFSNSRSEMNVSTLELGDSALYLCAGSLRASGRSTDTQYFGPGTRLTVL.

The chain employs TRBV6-2 or TRBV6-3 and TRBJ2-3, with D possibly being TRBD2 (5 bases). The CDR3 sequence is 13 residues long. CDR1 MNHEY and CDR2 SVGEGT come from the germline V gene. Trimming took off 5 bases at V and 3 bases at J, with 9 bases between the two ends. CDR3 residues: CASSRRDTDTQYF. CDR3 DNA: TGTGCCAGCAGTCGCCGGGATACAGATACGCAGTATTTT.

The chain joins TRBV5-8 to TRBJ1-5; D unclear. Germline V gene sequence: CDR1 SGHTS, CDR2 YDEGEE. The germline V and J ends were trimmed by 4 bases and 7 bases, with 15 bases remaining between them. The CDR3 covers 14 residues. CDR3 DNA sequence: TGTGCCAGCAGCGTGGTAACGCGTCGGCAGCCCCAGCATTTT. Amino acids: CASSVVTRRQPQHF.

Only a few counts were recorded for this clonotype. The V and J genes are TRBV20-1 and TRBJ2-7; the D call may be TRBD1 or TRBD2 (5 bases each). Germline CDR1 and CDR2: DFQATT and SNEGSKA (reference sequence). V was trimmed by 6 bases and J by 0 bases, leaving 15 bases between them. This CDR3 has 14 amino acids. The CDR3 region is CSALGAVNSYEQYF. As DNA, the CDR3 is TGCAGTGCCCTCGGGGCGGTTAACTCCTACGAGCAGTACTTC.

The sample holds a few counts of this clonotype. The V gene is TRBV12-3 or TRBV12-4, the J gene TRBJ1-2; TRBD1 matches 7 bases. The CDR3 contains 14 residues. The V and J ends lost 5 bases and 8 bases, in that order; junction bases with no gene match: 11. The CDR3 nucleotides read TGTGCCAGCAGTAGAGCCGGGACAGAGGGGGGCTACACCTTC. Protein product: CASSRAGTEGGYTF.

The chain combines TRBV29-1 with TRBJ2-7, with D unclear. CDR1 is SQVTM and CDR2 is ANQGSEA in the germline V gene. V lost 3 bases to trimming and J lost 5 bases, with 8 bases between them. This CDR3 spans 11 amino acids. The CDR3 loop is CSVEKGNEQYF. The CDR3 bases are TGCAGCGTTGAGAAGGGCAACGAGCAGTACTTC.

This clonotype was picked up a small number of times. This chain joins TRBV3-1 and TRBJ1-2; D may be TRBD1 (6 bases). The V and J ends lost 0 bases and 1 base respectively, with 9 bases between them. The CDR3 loop spans 15 amino acids. Per the germline V gene, CDR1 is LGHDT and CDR2 is YNNKEL (reference sequence). CDR3 sequence (DNA): TGTGCCAGCAGCCAAGATTCCAGGGGTAACTATGGCTACACCTTC. Its translation: CASSQDSRGNYGYTF.

This rearrangement joins TRBV28 to TRBJ2-5; D gene ambiguous. The tail of the sequence fits TRBJ2-7 better, so the J call may be wrong. Germline CDR1 reads MDHEN; CDR2 reads SYDVKM. The CDR3 loop spans 14 amino acids. The CDR3, as DNA: TGTGCCAGCAGTTCCTCAGCGCTCTCCTACGAGCAGTACTTC. Its protein product is CASSSSALSYEQYF.

This clonotype was observed a single time. V is TRBV6-5 and J is TRBJ1-2; D uncertain. CDR1 and CDR2 from the germline V gene are MNHEY and SVGAGI. Deletions cut 0 bases from V and 6 bases from J, with 11 bases between. CDR3 length equals 14 residues. CDR3 protein: CASSYSEGADGYTF. The CDR3 bases are TGTGCCAGCAGTTACTCAGAAGGAGCTGATGGCTACACCTTC.